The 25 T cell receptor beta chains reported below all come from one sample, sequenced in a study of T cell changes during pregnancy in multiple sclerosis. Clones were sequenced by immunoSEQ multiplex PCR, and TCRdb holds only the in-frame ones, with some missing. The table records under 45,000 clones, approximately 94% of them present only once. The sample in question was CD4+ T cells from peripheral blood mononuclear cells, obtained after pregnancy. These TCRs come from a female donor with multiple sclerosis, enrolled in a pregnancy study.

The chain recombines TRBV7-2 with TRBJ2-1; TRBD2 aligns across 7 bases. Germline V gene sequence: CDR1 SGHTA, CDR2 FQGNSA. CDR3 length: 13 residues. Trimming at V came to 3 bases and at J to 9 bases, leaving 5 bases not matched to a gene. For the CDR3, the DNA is TGTGCCAGCAGCTTGTGGGGGGAGGGTGAGCAGTTCTTC. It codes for CASSLWGEGEQFF.

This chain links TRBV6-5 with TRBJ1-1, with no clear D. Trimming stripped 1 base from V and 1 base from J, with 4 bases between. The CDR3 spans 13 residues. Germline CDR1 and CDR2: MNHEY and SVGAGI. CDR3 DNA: TGTGCCAGCAGTTACTTCGGGAACACTGAAGCTTTCTTT. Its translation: CASSYFGNTEAFF.

CDR3 residues: CASSPKEQLANYGYTF. CDR3 sequence (DNA): TGTGCCAGCTCACCAAAGGAGCAACTTGCTAACTATGGCTACACCTTC. The chain combines TRBV18 with TRBJ1-2; D unclear. Germline CDR1 KGHSH, CDR2 LQKENI. Between the trimmed V and J ends, which lost 2 bases and 0 bases, there was a span of 13 bases. There are 16 residues in the CDR3.

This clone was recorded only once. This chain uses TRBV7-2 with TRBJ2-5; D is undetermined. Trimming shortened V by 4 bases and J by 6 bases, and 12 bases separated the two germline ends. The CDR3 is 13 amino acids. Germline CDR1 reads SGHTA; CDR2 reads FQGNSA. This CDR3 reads CASSYRGQQTQYF. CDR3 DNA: TGTGCCAGCAGCTATAGAGGCCAGCAGACCCAGTACTTC.

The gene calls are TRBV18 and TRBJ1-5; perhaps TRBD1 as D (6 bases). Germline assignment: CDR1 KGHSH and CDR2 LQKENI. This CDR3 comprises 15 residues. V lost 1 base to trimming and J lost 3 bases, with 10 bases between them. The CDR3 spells CASSPLTGFNQPQHF. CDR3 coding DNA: TGTGCCAGCTCACCACTGACAGGTTTCAATCAGCCCCAGCATTTT.

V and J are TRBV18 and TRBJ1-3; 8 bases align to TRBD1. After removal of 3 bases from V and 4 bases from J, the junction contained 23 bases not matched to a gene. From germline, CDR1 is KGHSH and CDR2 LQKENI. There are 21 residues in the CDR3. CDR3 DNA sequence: TGTGCCAGCTCACCCCCCCGTGTTGGACAGGGCCGTGGCGATGGGGGAAACACCATATATTTT. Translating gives CASSPPRVGQGRGDGGNTIYF. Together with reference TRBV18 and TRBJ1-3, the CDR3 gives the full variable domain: NAGVMQNPRHLVRRRGQEARLRCSPMKGHSHVYWYRQLPEEGLKFMVYLQKENIIDESGMPKERFSAEFPKEGPSILRIQQVVRGDSAAYFCASSPPRVGQGRGDGGNTIYFGEGSWLTVV.

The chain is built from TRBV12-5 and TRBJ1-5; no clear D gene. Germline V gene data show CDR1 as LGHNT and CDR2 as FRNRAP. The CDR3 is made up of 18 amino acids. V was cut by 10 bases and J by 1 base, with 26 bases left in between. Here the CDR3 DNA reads TGTGCTACCGGAGTTCGGTTGGAAGCACAACCCAGCAATCAGCCCCAGCATTTT. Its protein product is CATGVRLEAQPSNQPQHF.

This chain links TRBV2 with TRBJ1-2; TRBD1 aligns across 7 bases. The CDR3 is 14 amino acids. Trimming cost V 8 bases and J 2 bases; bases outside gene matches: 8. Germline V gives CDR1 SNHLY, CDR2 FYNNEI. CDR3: CASVALTGNYGYTF. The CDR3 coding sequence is TGTGCCAGCGTCGCCCTGACAGGGAACTATGGCTACACCTTC.

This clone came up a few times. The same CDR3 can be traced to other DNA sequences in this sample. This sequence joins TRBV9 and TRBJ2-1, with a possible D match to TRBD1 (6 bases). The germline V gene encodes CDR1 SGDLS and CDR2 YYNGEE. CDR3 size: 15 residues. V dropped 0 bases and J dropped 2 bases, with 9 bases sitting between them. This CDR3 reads CASSVGGGAYNEQFF. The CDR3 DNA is TGTGCCAGCAGCGTAGGAGGGGGTGCCTACAATGAGCAGTTCTTC.

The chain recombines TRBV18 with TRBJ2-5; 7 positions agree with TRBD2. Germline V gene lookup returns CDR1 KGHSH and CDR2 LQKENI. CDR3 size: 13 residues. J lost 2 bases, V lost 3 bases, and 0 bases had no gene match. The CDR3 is CASSPRGQETQYF. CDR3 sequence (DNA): TGTGCCAGCTCACCGCGGGGGCAAGAGACCCAGTACTTC.

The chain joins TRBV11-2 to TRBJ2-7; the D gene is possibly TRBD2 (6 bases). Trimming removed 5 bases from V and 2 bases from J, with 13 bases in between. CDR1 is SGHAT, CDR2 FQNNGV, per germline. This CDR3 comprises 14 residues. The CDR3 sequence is CASSSLAPTYEQYF. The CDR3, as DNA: TGTGCCAGCAGCAGCCTAGCGCCTACCTACGAGCAGTACTTC.

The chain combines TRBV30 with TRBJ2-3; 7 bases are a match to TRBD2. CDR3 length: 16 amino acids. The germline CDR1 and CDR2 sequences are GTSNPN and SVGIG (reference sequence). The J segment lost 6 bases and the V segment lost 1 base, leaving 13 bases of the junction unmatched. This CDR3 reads CAWSGKGLAASDTQYF. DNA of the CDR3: TGTGCCTGGAGTGGAAAAGGTCTAGCGGCCTCGGATACGCAGTATTTT.

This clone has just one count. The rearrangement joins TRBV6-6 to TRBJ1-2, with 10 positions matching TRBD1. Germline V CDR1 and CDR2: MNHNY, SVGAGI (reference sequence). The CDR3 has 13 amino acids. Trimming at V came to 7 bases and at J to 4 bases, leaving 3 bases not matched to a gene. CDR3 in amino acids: CASTGTGVYGYTF. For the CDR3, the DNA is TGTGCCAGCACCGGGACAGGGGTCTATGGCTACACCTTC.

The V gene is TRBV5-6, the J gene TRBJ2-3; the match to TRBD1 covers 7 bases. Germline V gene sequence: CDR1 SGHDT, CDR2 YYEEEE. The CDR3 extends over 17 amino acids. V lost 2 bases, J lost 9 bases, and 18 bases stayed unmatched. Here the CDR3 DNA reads TGTGCCAGCAGCTTCCGGACAGGTAGCTCCTCAGGCGAGACGCAGTATTTT. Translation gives CASSFRTGSSSGETQYF.

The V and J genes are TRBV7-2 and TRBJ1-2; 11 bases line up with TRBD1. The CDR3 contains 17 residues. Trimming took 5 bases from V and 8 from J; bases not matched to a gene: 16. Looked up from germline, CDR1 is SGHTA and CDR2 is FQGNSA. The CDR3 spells CASSPVGQGGALRGYTF. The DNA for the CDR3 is TGTGCCAGCAGCCCTGTGGGACAGGGGGGAGCTCTACGGGGCTACACCTTC. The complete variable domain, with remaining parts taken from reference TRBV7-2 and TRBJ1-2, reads GAGVSQSPSNKVTEKGKDVELRCDPISGHTALYWYRQSLGQGLEFLIYFQGNSAPDKSGLPSDRFSAERTGGSVSTLTIQRTQQEDSAVYLCASSPVGQGGALRGYTFGSGTRLTVV.

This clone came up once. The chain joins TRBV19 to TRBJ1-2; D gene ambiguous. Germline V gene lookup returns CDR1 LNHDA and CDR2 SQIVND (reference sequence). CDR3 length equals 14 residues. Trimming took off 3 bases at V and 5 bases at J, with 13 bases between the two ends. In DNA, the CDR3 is TGTGCCAGTAGTATCGGTTTTGAAATATATGGCTACACCTTC. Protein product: CASSIGFEIYGYTF.

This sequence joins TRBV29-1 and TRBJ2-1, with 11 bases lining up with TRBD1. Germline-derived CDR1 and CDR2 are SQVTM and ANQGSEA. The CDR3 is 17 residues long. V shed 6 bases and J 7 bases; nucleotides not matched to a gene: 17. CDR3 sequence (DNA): TGCAGCGTCGTATTCACCTCCCCGGACAGGGGGCTAAATGAGCAGTTCTTC. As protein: CSVVFTSPDRGLNEQFF.

The CDR3, as DNA: TGTGCCAGCAGCTTAGATAACAGTAACAATGAGCAGTTCTTC. Protein product: CASSLDNSNNEQFF. This chain links TRBV11-2 with TRBJ2-1; D unclear. The CDR3 covers 14 residues. The V gene lost 0 bases and the J gene lost 5 bases, with 8 bases spanning the gap. Germline CDR1 and CDR2: SGHAT and FQNNGV.

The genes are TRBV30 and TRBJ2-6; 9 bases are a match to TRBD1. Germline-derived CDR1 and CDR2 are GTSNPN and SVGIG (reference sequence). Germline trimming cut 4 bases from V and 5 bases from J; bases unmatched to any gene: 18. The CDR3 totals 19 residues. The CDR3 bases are TGTGCCTGGAAGATTAAGGGAGGACAGGGGTTCTTTAGGGCCAACGTCCTGACTTTC. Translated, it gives CAWKIKGGQGFFRANVLTF.

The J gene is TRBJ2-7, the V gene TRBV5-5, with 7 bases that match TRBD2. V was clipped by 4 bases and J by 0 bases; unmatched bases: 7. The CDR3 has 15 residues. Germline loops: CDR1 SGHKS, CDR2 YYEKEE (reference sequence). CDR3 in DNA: TGTGCCAGCAGCCCGGGACTAAGGAGCTCCTACGAGCAGTACTTC. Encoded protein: CASSPGLRSSYEQYF. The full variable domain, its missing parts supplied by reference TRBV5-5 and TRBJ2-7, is DAGVTQSPTHLIKTRGQQVTLRCSPISGHKSVSWYQQVLGQGPQFIFQYYEKEERGRGNFPDRFSARQFPNYSSELNVNALLLGDSALYLCASSPGLRSSYEQYFGPGTRLTVT.

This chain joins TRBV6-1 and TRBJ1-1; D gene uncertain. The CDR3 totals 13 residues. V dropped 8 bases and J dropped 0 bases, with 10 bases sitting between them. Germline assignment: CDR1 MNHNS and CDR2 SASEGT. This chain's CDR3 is CASGTGMNTEAFF. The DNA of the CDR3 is TGTGCCAGCGGCACGGGAATGAACACTGAAGCTTTCTTT.

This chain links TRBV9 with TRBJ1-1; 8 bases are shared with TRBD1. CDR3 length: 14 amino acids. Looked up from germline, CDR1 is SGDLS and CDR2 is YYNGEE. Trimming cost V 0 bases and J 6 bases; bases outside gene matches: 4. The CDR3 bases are TGTGCCAGCAGCGTAGGCGCGACAGGGGCTGAAGCTTTCTTT. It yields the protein CASSVGATGAEAFF.

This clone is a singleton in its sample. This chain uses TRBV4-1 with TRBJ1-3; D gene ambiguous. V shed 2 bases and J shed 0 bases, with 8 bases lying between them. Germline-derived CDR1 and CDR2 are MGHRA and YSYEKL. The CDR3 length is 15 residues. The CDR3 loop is CASSQLQFSGNTIYF. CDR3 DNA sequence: TGCGCCAGCAGCCAACTACAGTTCTCTGGAAACACCATATATTTT.

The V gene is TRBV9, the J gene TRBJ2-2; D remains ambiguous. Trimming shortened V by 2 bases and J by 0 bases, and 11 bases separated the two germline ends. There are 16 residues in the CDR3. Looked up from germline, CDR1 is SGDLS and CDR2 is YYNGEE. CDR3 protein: CASSVHTLANTGELFF. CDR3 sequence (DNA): TGTGCCAGCAGCGTGCACACCCTAGCGAACACCGGGGAGCTGTTTTTT.

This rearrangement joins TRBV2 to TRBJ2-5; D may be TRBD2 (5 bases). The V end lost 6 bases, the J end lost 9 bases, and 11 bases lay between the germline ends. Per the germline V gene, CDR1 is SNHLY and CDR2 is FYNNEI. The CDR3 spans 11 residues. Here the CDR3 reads CASRVDWAQYF. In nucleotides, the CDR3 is TGTGCCAGCAGGGTGGACTGGGCCCAGTACTTC.